This TCR beta chain was sequenced during a study of naive and memory T cell subsets. Study results and limitations: The RNA method is potentially sensitive to activation and differentiation changes.

This clonotype was counted at least ten times. As yet, its antigen is unknown. The length of the CDR3 is 17 residues. After removal of 4 bases from V and 3 bases from J, the junction contained 8 bases not matched to a gene. Germline CDR1 is LGHDT and CDR2 is YNNKEL (reference sequence). An oligonucleotide containing a UMI was ligated to the 3' end of TCR cDNA. RNA was extracted from approximately 2.4 ml of whole blood of healthy adults. Amplification of ligated cDNA took four PCR rounds with SP2 and nested alpha and beta constant primers. MiXCR, run by TCRdb on the 5' RACE reads, gives a single entry per CDR3 protein. The sample includes 55,000 to 70,000 distinct CDR3 sequences, over 6% of them seen just once.

The rearrangement uses TRBV3-1 and TRBJ2-3, with 12 bases matching TRBD2. This clonotype originated in a female donor in good health. Here the CDR3 DNA reads TGTGCCAGCAGCCTCCCTGGACTAGCGGGGCAGACAGATACGCAGTATTTT. Its translation is CASSLPGLAGQTDTQYF.